The T cell receptor (beta chain) described here comes from a study of PD-1 blockade in classical Hodgkin lymphoma. On this clone: Its target is not known.

Time point noted: cycle 4 day 1 (C4D1), after five to seven weeks of nivolumab. Autologous stem cell transplantation was followed by relapse in every patient, and brentuximab vedotin exposure varied. TCRdb's copy holds only in-frame clones and misses some; the assay was immunoSEQ multiplex PCR. The profile shows fewer than 30,000 clones, about 86% of them singletons. The CDR3 extends over 15 amino acids. CDR1 and CDR2 (germline): ENHRY, SYGVKD. J was trimmed by 0 bases and V by 2 bases; bases with no gene match: 2. Notes on the study in general: Nivolumab starters within 1 year of ASCT were excluded.

This receptor was identified in a human donor with classical Hodgkin lymphoma. The chain employs TRBV10-3 and TRBJ1-1; 8 bases align to TRBD1. Sequencing used peripheral blood mononuclear cells (PBMCs), obtained before the fourth cycle of nivolumab. The CDR3 is CAISERTGMNTEAFF. The CDR3 DNA reads TGTGCCATCAGTGAGCGGACAGGGATGAACACTGAAGCTTTCTTT.